Below, 13 T cell receptor beta chains from the same sample are listed, as sequenced in a study of blood T cell repertoires in COVID-19. The method was immunoSEQ multiplex PCR; TCRdb's version includes in-frame clones alone and lacks a portion of them. The table includes 250,000 to 300,000 clones, 83% detected once. The sequenced material came from peripheral blood. The source is a man at least 80 years old with acute or convalescent COVID-19.

This rearrangement joins TRBV5-1 to TRBJ2-2; D unclear. CDR1 and CDR2 from the germline V gene are SGHRS and YFSETQ. This CDR3 is built from 19 residues. The V end lost 5 bases, the J end lost 0 bases, and 23 bases lay between the germline ends. The CDR3 spells CASSLPRGRIDSNTGELFF. The CDR3 coding sequence is TGCGCCAGCAGTCTGCCGCGCGGAAGAATCGACTCGAACACCGGGGAGCTGTTTTTT.

The chain uses TRBV6-1 and TRBJ1-5; the D gene is possibly TRBD1 (5 bases). Trimming pared 1 base from V and 7 bases from J, leaving 14 bases between. The CDR3 is 15 residues long. Germline assignment: CDR1 MNHNS and CDR2 SASEGT. CDR3 amino acids: CASSEVGRVDQPQHF. The CDR3, as DNA: TGTGCCAGCAGTGAAGTTGGCAGGGTGGACCAGCCCCAGCATTTT.

This chain joins TRBV4-1 and TRBJ2-7; D not resolved. CDR1 is MGHRA, CDR2 YSYEKL, per germline. V gave up 0 bases and J gave up 1 base, with 10 bases separating them. CDR3 length equals 15 residues. CDR3 amino acids: CASSQDEWRSYEQYF. DNA for the CDR3: TGCGCCAGCAGCCAAGATGAGTGGCGGTCCTACGAGCAGTACTTC.

This clone ranks as medium-sized. The rearrangement uses TRBV5-1 and TRBJ1-2, with no clear D. The CDR3 has 13 residues. Germline values: CDR1 SGHRS, CDR2 YFSETQ. V lost 0 bases, J lost 4 bases, and 7 bases lay in between. DNA for the CDR3: TGCGCCAGCAGCTTGGATCCTAGCTATGGCTACACCTTC. It specifies CASSLDPSYGYTF.

V and J are TRBV10-2 and TRBJ2-3; D possibly corresponds to TRBD1 (6 bases). The CDR3 totals 15 residues. V gave up 0 bases and J gave up 4 bases, with 11 bases separating them. CDR1 is WSHSY and CDR2 is SAAADI in the germline V gene. The CDR3 bases are TGCGCCAGCAGTGAGTCCCCCACAGGGTCAGATACGCAGTATTTT. It codes for CASSESPTGSDTQYF.

This clone was observed a single time. The chain carries TRBV5-1 and TRBJ2-2, with 8 bases that match TRBD1. Germline V gene data show CDR1 as SGHRS and CDR2 as YFSETQ. The CDR3 is made up of 14 amino acids. Unmatched junction bases numbered 2, after V lost 1 base and J lost 6 bases. DNA of the CDR3: TGCGCCAGCAGCTTGCCGACAGGGGCCGGGGAGCTGTTTTTT. Amino acids: CASSLPTGAGELFF.

This chain joins TRBV2 and TRBJ1-2; a possible D gene is TRBD1 (6 bases). The V end was cut by 6 bases, the J end by 5 bases, with 13 bases between. The CDR3 extends over 13 amino acids. In germline, CDR1 is SNHLY, CDR2 FYNNEI. The CDR3: CASSRDNTYGYTF. In DNA, the CDR3 is TGTGCCAGCAGCCGGGACAACACTTATGGCTACACCTTC.

This clone is a singleton in its sample. The chain couples TRBV6-5 to TRBJ2-7; 9 bases line up with TRBD2. This CDR3 has 15 amino acids. Looked up from germline, CDR1 is MNHEY and CDR2 is SVGAGI. V dropped 2 bases and J dropped 1; count of bases not matched to a gene: 3. CDR3 bases: TGTGCCAGCAGTTACGGGCTAGCGGGGTCCTACGAGCAGTACTTC. Translated, it gives CASSYGLAGSYEQYF.

This sequence joins TRBV18 and TRBJ1-2; D not certain. This CDR3 is 13 amino acids long. V lost 5 bases and J 0 bases, leaving 7 bases between the germline ends. Per the germline V gene, CDR1 is KGHSH and CDR2 is LQKENI. CDR3 loop: CASSGQANYGYTF. The CDR3 region has the DNA TGTGCCAGCTCAGGCCAAGCTAACTATGGCTACACCTTC.

J is TRBJ2-5 and V is TRBV9, with 10 bases aligning to TRBD2. V trimming: 3 bases; J trimming: 2 bases; junction bases outside the gene matches: 4. Per germline, CDR1 SGDLS and CDR2 YYNGEE. CDR3 size: 15 residues. The CDR3 loop is CASSGSGRPQETQYF. The CDR3 region has the DNA TGTGCCAGCAGCGGTAGCGGGAGGCCTCAAGAGACCCAGTACTTC.

The chain uses TRBV18 and TRBJ2-7; TRBD1 aligns across 10 bases. There are 15 residues in the CDR3. Germline CDR1 KGHSH, CDR2 LQKENI. With V trimmed by 2 bases and J by 3 bases, 4 bases remained unmatched. The CDR3 here is CASSPGTGDLYEQYF. The CDR3 DNA reads as TGTGCCAGCTCACCAGGGACAGGGGACCTCTACGAGCAGTACTTC.

This clone appeared a single time. The chain employs TRBV20-1 and TRBJ2-7, with D hard to call. Trimming removed 3 bases at V and 6 bases at J, with 9 bases between. The CDR3 has 11 residues. CDR1 is DFQATT, CDR2 SNEGSKA, per germline (reference sequence). The CDR3 here is CSASLGSEQYF. For the CDR3, the DNA is TGCAGTGCTAGTCTCGGGTCCGAGCAGTACTTC.

This clone came up a few times. In DNA, the CDR3 is TGTGCCAACGGACTAGCCGGGGAGCTGTTTTTT. It yields the protein CANGLAGELFF. The rearrangement joins TRBV27 to TRBJ2-2; 7 nucleotides align to TRBD2. Germline trimming cut 10 bases from V and 6 bases from J; bases unmatched to any gene: 2. CDR3 length equals 11 residues. Germline CDR1 reads MNHEY; CDR2 reads SMNVEV (reference sequence).